A single T cell receptor beta chain is shown here with its context. Its antigen is unknown. Second-dose intervals of approximately 4 or approximately 12 weeks were pooled. The sample is drawn from a study of T cell responses to AZD1222 COVID-19 vaccine. General study findings and limits: Reportedly, nearly half of unique spike TCRs recognized epitopes outside B.1.351/B.1.1.7 mutations. Clonal diversity was possibly underestimated, and the donors were mostly white British, with more females. The peak T cell response came first, and repertoires were sampled only after it.

Repertoires were generated with immunoSEQ multiplex PCR, while TCRdb's copy carries only in-frame clones and drops some. This sample has roughly 46,000 clones; about 91% occur once, and the top ten carry roughly 25%. The source of this sequence is an adult who received the AZD1222 COVID-19 vaccine. The input for sequencing was peripheral blood, taken 28 days after the second AZD1222 dose.

The CDR3 here is CASSLSETQYF. The CDR3 coding sequence is TGTGCCAGCAGCCTCTCAGAGACCCAGTACTTC. The rearrangement links TRBV14 to TRBJ2-5; D unclear. Trimming shortened V by 4 bases and J by 4 bases, and 4 bases separated the two germline ends. This CDR3 region has 11 residues. The germline CDR1 and CDR2 sequences are SGHDN and FVKESK. Complete variable domain (other parts from reference TRBV14 and TRBJ2-5): EAGVTQFPSHSVIEKGQTVTLRCDPISGHDNLYWYRRVMGKEIKFLLHFVKESKQDESGMPNNRFLAERTGGTYSTLKVQPAELEDSGVYFCASSLSETQYFGPGTRLLVL.